This TCR beta chain was sequenced in a study of vaccination and CD4 T cells after COVID-19. Documented treatment: roughly 11-day PBMC culture with coronavirus spike peptide pools or control peptides (ViraFEST assay). Scientists ran DNA taken from cultured CD4+ T cells through the Oncomine TCR Beta short-read assay for sequencing. TCRdb used MiXCR to reprocess the PCR reads, holding one entry per CDR3 protein. The table has 15,000 to 25,000 distinct CDR3 sequences, around half seen once; the top ten hold 7.4%. Worth noting for this clonotype: Its specificity is not known.

Germline CDR1 is KGHDR and CDR2 is SFDVKD. The V end lost 6 bases, the J end lost 5 bases, and 9 bases lay between the germline ends. This CDR3 is 12 amino acids long. This rearrangement joins TRBV24-1 to TRBJ2-5; perhaps TRBD2 as D (6 bases). This sequence was found in a human donor who had recovered from COVID-19. The sample was CD4+ T cells from blood, cultured in vitro. The CDR3: CATSPGEETQYF. CDR3 nucleotides: TGTGCCACCAGTCCGGGGGAGGAGACCCAGTACTTC.